Sequencing of this T cell receptor beta chain was carried out in a study of type 1 and type 2 diabetes patients. Study-level results: Age and gender were not matched between study groups, possibly biasing interpretation.

PCR was run on genomic DNA. The TCR beta CDR3 region was amplified using 30 forward and 13 reverse primers. TCRdb passed the multiplex PCR reads through MiXCR, listing each CDR3 protein once. This sample carries around 300,000 distinct CDR3 sequences, around 47% of them seen once, and the ten largest clones take 12% to 15%. Approximately 10 milliliters of peripheral blood were collected from each participant. This clonotype was detected ten times or more. Its antigen remains unknown. The receptor's source is a man aged 18 to 35 with type 2 diabetes. Sequenced sample: peripheral blood mononuclear cells (PBMCs).

As DNA, the CDR3 is TGTGCCACCAGCAGAAGGGACAGGGAGAACACTGAAGCTTTCTTT. Translated: CATSRRDRENTEAFF. The chain couples TRBV15 to TRBJ1-1; TRBD1 matches 9 bases. Trimming removed 2 bases from V and 1 base from J; junction bases left unmatched: 2. CDR1 is LNHNV and CDR2 is YYDKDF in the germline V gene (reference sequence). The CDR3 spans 15 residues.